These 9 T cell receptor beta chains originate from one sample sequenced in a study of OX40 agonist ivuxolimab in advanced cancers. TCRdb keeps only in-frame clones here, not all; method: immunoSEQ multiplex PCR. The data contain some 100,000 clones, 94% of them singletons. Sequencing used CD4+ or CD8+ T cells sorted from blood, obtained in a trial of the OX40 agonist ivuxolimab. The receptor source for this set is an adult with an advanced solid tumor such as melanoma, head and neck, liver or kidney cancer.

The chain carries TRBV4-1 and TRBJ2-7, with D tentatively TRBD1 (6 bases). CDR3 length: 15 residues. V was clipped by 3 bases and J by 1 base, with 13 bases between them. CDR1 is MGHRA and CDR2 is YSYEKL in the germline V gene. In nucleotides, the CDR3 is TGCGCCAGCAGCCAGGGGGCCGGTGCGTCCTACGAGCAGTACTTC. This encodes CASSQGAGASYEQYF.

The CDR3 loop is CASSLGVQGPGNTIYF. In nucleotides, the CDR3 is TGTGCCAGCAGCTTGGGCGTACAGGGTCCTGGAAACACCATATATTTT. The chain employs TRBV5-4 and TRBJ1-3, with D possibly matching TRBD1 (6 bases). There are 16 residues in the CDR3. V was cut by 0 bases and J by 2 bases, with 12 bases left in between. CDR1 is SGHNT and CDR2 is YYREEE in the germline V gene (reference sequence).

V gene TRBV12-5 combines with J gene TRBJ2-7, with D perhaps being TRBD1 or TRBD2 (5 bases each). This CDR3 contains 18 residues. Germline CDR1 and CDR2: LGHNT and FRNRAP. Trimming took 0 bases from V and 3 from J, leaving 21 bases between them. The CDR3 region has the DNA TGTGCTAGTGGTTTGGTACCCCCCTACAGGACCGAGGGCTACGAGCAGTACTTC. Translation: CASGLVPPYRTEGYEQYF.

This chain uses TRBV5-1 with TRBJ2-1; 12 nucleotides match TRBD1. Germline V gene data show CDR1 as SGHRS and CDR2 as YFSETQ. The V and J ends lost 0 bases and 8 bases, in that order; junction bases with no gene match: 15. This CDR3 spans 19 amino acids. For the CDR3, the DNA is TGCGCCAGCAGCTTGGGCCCGGGACAGGGGGCGGCAGGTATGGATGAGCAGTTCTTC. Protein product: CASSLGPGQGAAGMDEQFF.

V usage is TRBV5-5 and J usage is TRBJ2-3; a weak D match, TRBD1 (5 bases). Germline V gene lookup returns CDR1 SGHKS and CDR2 YYEKEE (reference sequence). The CDR3 loop spans 13 amino acids. The germline V and J ends were trimmed by 7 bases and 2 bases, with 11 bases remaining between them. Here the CDR3 DNA reads TGTGCCAGCGGGGCCGATCTCACAGATACGCAGTATTTT. It yields the protein CASGADLTDTQYF.

The table lists this clone with a few counts. This rearrangement joins TRBV28 to TRBJ1-5; 7 positions match TRBD1. Germline values: CDR1 MDHEN, CDR2 SYDVKM. With V trimmed by 5 bases and J by 7 bases, 8 bases remained unmatched. This CDR3 spans 14 amino acids. The CDR3 here is CASSHQGGSQPQHF. CDR3 nucleotides: TGTGCCAGCAGTCATCAGGGGGGAAGCCAGCCCCAGCATTTT.

The chain has TRBV5-1 and TRBJ2-5; D remains unclear. There are 14 residues in the CDR3. Trimming removed 0 bases at V and 2 bases at J, with 8 bases between. Germline V CDR1 and CDR2: SGHRS, YFSETQ. This CDR3 reads CASSLASLQETQYF. DNA of the CDR3: TGCGCCAGCAGCTTGGCTTCCCTTCAAGAGACCCAGTACTTC.

The V gene is TRBV6-5, the J gene TRBJ1-2; 12 bases are shared with TRBD1. The J segment lost 3 bases and the V segment lost 5 bases, leaving 4 bases of the junction unmatched. The germline V gene encodes CDR1 MNHEY and CDR2 SVGAGI. CDR3 length equals 15 residues. CDR3 sequence reads: CASSGGQGADYGYTF. The CDR3 region has the DNA TGTGCCAGCAGTGGGGGACAGGGGGCTGACTATGGCTACACCTTC.

The chain employs TRBV4-1 and TRBJ2-1; D is uncertain. Germline V lookup: CDR1 MGHRA, CDR2 YSYEKL. The CDR3 spans 13 residues. Trimming left V 1 base short and J 6 bases short, with 7 bases between. CDR3: CASSQVPVNEQFF. CDR3 sequence (DNA): TGCGCCAGCAGCCAAGTACCCGTCAATGAGCAGTTCTTC.